This T cell receptor (beta chain) comes out of a study of blood T cell repertoires in COVID-19. CDR1 is LGHDT, CDR2 YNNKEL, per germline (reference sequence). J gave up 0 bases and V 4 bases, and 8 bases lay outside the gene matches. This CDR3 has 19 residues. Clones were sequenced by immunoSEQ multiplex PCR, and TCRdb holds only the in-frame ones, with some missing. The data show 540,000 or so clones, with less than 90% seen just once and roughly 8% held by the top ten. This sequence joins TRBV3-1 (or the pseudogene TRBV3-2) and TRBJ2-4; 14 positions match TRBD2. The sequenced sample was peripheral blood. The TCR originated in a woman between 50 and 59 years old with COVID-19, enrolled during active disease. The CDR3 coding sequence is TGTGCCAGCAGCCGAGAGGGACTAGCGGGGGACCTAGCCAAAAACATTCAGTACTTC. Its protein product is CASSREGLAGDLAKNIQYF.